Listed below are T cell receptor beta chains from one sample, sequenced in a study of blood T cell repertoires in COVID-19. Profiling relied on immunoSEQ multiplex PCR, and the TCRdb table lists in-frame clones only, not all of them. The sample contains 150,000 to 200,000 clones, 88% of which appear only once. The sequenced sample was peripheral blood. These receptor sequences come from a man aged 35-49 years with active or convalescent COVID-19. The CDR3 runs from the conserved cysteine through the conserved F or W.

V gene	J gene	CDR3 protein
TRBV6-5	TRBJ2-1	CASSYSNGLDNEQFF
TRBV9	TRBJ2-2	CASSRGGYTGELFF
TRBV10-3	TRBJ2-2	CAISDVAGTGELFF
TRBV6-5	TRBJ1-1	CASSSEGFYTEAFF
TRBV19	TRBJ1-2	CASTREFGYGYTF
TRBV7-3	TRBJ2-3	CASSTGRSTDTQYF
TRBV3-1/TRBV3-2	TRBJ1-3	CASSGQGAFSGNTIYF
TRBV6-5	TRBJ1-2	CASSYISGGPHYGYTF
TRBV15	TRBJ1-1	CATSRGVDRVTEAFF
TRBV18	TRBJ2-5	CASSPPSGLAGEETQYF
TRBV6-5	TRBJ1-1	CASSRERGRNTEAFF
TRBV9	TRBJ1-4	CASSVGGGTNEKLFF
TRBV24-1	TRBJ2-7	CATSDWRQGLEDEQYF
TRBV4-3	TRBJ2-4	CASSQDIAGGVQYF
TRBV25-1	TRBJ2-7	CASSAHGAYEQYF
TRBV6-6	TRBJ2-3	CASSRDRPGGGTDTQYF
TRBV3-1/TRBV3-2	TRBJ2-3	CASSPRGGGRNMDTQYF
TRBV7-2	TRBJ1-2	CASSTRNFYGYTF
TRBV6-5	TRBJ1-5	CAGGSLAVGNQPQHF
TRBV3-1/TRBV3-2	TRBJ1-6	CASSLVGTGGSSPLHF
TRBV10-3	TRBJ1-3	CATGGGNTIYF
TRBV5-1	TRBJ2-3	CASSFRQGVATDTQYF
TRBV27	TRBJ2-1	CASGYEDNEQFF
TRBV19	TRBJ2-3	CASRTSGTDTQYF
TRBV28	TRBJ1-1	CASSVFQAGVLGTEAFF
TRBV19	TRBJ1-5	CASKDRGFSNQPQHF
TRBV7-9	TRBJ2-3	CASSLLAGEDTQYF
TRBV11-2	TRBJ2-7	CASSRDRGTYEQYF
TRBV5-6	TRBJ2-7	CASSLAPGQGPIKF
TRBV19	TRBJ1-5	CASSDRYSNQPQHF
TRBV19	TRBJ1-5	CASSMAQGWDQPQHF
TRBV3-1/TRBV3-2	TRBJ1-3	CASSQVMAAGNTIYF
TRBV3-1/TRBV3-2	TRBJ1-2	CASSQVSPGTGGGYTF
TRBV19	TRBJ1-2	CASSSYTQWSGYTF
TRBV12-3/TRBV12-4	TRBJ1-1	CASRGQPNTEAFF
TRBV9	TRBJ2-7	CASSDPTGDPYEQYF
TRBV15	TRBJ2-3	CATSRGQGGATDTQYF
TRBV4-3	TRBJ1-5	CASSPGTNQPQHF
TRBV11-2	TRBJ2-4	CASSLGLARNIQYF
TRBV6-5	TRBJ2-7	CASSRMGQGPYEQYF
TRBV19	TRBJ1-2	CASSIDRQGWDGYTF
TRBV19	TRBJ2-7	CASRTDRGPYEQYF
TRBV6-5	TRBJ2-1	CASRSTVNEQFF
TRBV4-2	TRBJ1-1	CASSQDPSSSEAFF